The rows below give T cell receptor beta chains drawn from one sample of a study of cytomegalovirus exposure and HLA in healthy donors. Sequencing used immunoSEQ multiplex PCR; TCRdb keeps in-frame clones, though not all of them. The table lists around 120,000 clones, 60% to 85% of them singletons. Material: PBMCs. These receptors were taken from a middle-aged woman in good health and CMV-seropositive. Both conserved end residues are part of each CDR3. The D gene is left open where the match is weak. Rows give clone size only sometimes, using once, few, many, or a class for an expanded clone.

clone_size j_call v_call d_call cdr3_nt cdr3_aa
. TRBJ1-1 TRBV7-9 TRBD1 TGTGCCAGCAGCCCCCAGGTAGGGGGCTCTGAGATCCTTGAAGCTTTCTTT CASSPQVGGSEILEAFF
. TRBJ2-7 TRBV25-1 TRBD1 TGTGCCAGCAAGGGACAGGGGGTCTACGAGCAGTACTTC CASKGQGVYEQYF
. TRBJ1-2 TRBV7-9 . TGTGCCAGCAGCTTAGAAGCGGATAACTATGGCTACACCTTC CASSLEADNYGYTF
. TRBJ2-7 TRBV9 . TGTGCCAGCAGCGTAGCGGTGACAGAGAACTACGAGCAGTACTTC CASSVAVTENYEQYF
. TRBJ2-3 TRBV30 TRBD2 TGTGCCTGGAGTGTACAAGCGGGAGCGGTAGATACGCAGTATTTT CAWSVQAGAVDTQYF
. TRBJ1-1 TRBV7-2 . TGTGCCAGCAGCTTAAGTACAGCGAACACTGAAGCTTTCTTT CASSLSTANTEAFF
. TRBJ1-2 TRBV30 . TGTGCCTGGAGTGTACCCAGCTATGGCTACACCTTC CAWSVPSYGYTF
few TRBJ2-7 TRBV29-1 . TGCAGCGTTGAATCCGCTTCAGGGCAGGAGCAGTACTTC CSVESASGQEQYF
. TRBJ2-1 TRBV9 . TGTGCCAGCAGCATTAGCGCCACGAACAATGAGCAGTTCTTC CASSISATNNEQFF
once TRBJ2-7 TRBV9 TRBD2 TGTGCCAGCAGTCGTAGCGGGAGTCTCTACGAGCAGTACTTC CASSRSGSLYEQYF
. TRBJ2-7 TRBV4-3 TRBD1 TGCGCCAGCAGCCATCGGACAGGGGGGGCCTACGAGCAGTACTTC CASSHRTGGAYEQYF
. TRBJ1-1 TRBV19 . TGTGCCAGTAGTATCCGGGACATGCATCAGGAAGCTTTCTTT CASSIRDMHQEAFF
. TRBJ2-3 TRBV6-4 . TGTGCCAGCAGTGCGGGGGACAGCAGCACAGATACGCAGTATTTT CASSAGDSSTDTQYF
. TRBJ1-1 TRBV25-1 . TGTGCCAGCAGTGAATCTGGGTACGGGAGGAACACTGAAGCTTTCTTT CASSESGYGRNTEAFF
once TRBJ2-7 TRBV5-1 . TGCGCCAGCAGCTTGCCGATCAGGGGTGAGGGGGGGCCCTCCTACGAGCAGTACTTC CASSLPIRGEGGPSYEQYF
. TRBJ1-1 TRBV19 TRBD1 TGTGCCAGTAGTAGGGGACAGGGTCAAACCCAGAACACTGAAGCTTTCTTT CASSRGQGQTQNTEAFF
. TRBJ1-5 TRBV2 . TGTGCCAGCAGTGCCTCCGGGGGCAATCAGCCCCAGCATTTT CASSASGGNQPQHF
once TRBJ1-3 TRBV7-2 . TGTGCCAGCAGCTTAGTTGTCGCTGGAAACACCATATATTTT CASSLVVAGNTIYF
. TRBJ2-7 TRBV6-5 . TGTGCCAGCAGACCAACACCCAGGAGGTACGAGCAGTACTTC CASRPTPRRYEQYF
once TRBJ2-1 TRBV7-3 TRBD2 TGTGCCAGCAGCCCAAGCGGGGACTCCTACAATGAGCAGTTCTTC CASSPSGDSYNEQFF
. TRBJ2-7 TRBV18 . TGTGCCAGCTCACCAGGGTACAGGGCCTATGGGCAGTACTTC CASSPGYRAYGQYF
. TRBJ2-7 TRBV6-1 . TGTGCCAGCAGTGAAGCGTTGGGTAGCATGAACGAGCAGTACTTC CASSEALGSMNEQYF
. TRBJ2-5 TRBV6-5 TRBD2 TGTGCCAGCAGTTACTCTAAGGGAGGGGAGACCCAGTACTTC CASSYSKGGETQYF
. TRBJ2-7 TRBV11-2 . TGTGCCAGCAGCTTAAGGCCAGGGGTCTACGAGCAGTACTTC CASSLRPGVYEQYF
. TRBJ1-2 TRBV19 . TGTGCCATCGCGTCGACAGGAGGATCAGATGGCTACACCTTC CAIASTGGSDGYTF
. TRBJ1-2 TRBV7-9 TRBD1 TGTGCCAGACCGTCACAGGGGGCCAATGGCTACACCTTC CARPSQGANGYTF
. TRBJ2-3 TRBV5-1 TRBD2 TGCGCCAGCAGCTTTAGCGGGGGAGGGGCAGATACGCAGTATTTT CASSFSGGGADTQYF
. TRBJ2-1 TRBV19 TRBD2 TGTGCCACTTCCGGGACTAGCGGCTACAATGAGCAGTTCTTC CATSGTSGYNEQFF
. TRBJ1-2 TRBV10-2 . TGCGCCAGCAGTGAGTTTATGCGAGGTGTCTATGGCTACACCTTC CASSEFMRGVYGYTF
. TRBJ2-5 TRBV29-1 TRBD2 TGCAGCGTTGAAGATCGAGGGACTAGCGGGTCCCCCCAGTACTTC CSVEDRGTSGSPQYF
. TRBJ2-7 TRBV29-1 . TGCAGCGTTGTAGGGGGCGAGCAGTACTTC CSVVGGEQYF
. TRBJ1-6 TRBV25-1 TRBD1 TGTGCCAGCAGCGCCGGGACAGGGTATTCACCCCTCCACTTT CASSAGTGYSPLHF
. TRBJ1-6 TRBV15 TRBD1 TGTGCCACCAGCAGAGGTTCAGGGGGCGGCCTCGCAGCTGGTAATTCACCCCTCCACTTT CATSRGSGGGLAAGNSPLHF
. TRBJ2-5 TRBV5-1 TRBD2 TGCGCCAGCAGCTTGGCCGCTAGCGGGGGCCAAGAGACCCAGTACTTC CASSLAASGGQETQYF
. TRBJ1-2 TRBV29-1 . TGCAGCGTTGCCTTGGACCCCACAGGGGGCTACACCTTC CSVALDPTGGYTF
few TRBJ1-1 TRBV5-5 . TGTGCCAGCAGCTTGTATGCGGGGAACACTGAAGCTTTCTTT CASSLYAGNTEAFF
. TRBJ1-2 TRBV6-5 . TGTGCCAGCTTCGGGGGGGCCGGCGACTATGGCTACACCTTC CASFGGAGDYGYTF
once TRBJ2-7 TRBV4-1 . TGCGCCAGCAGCCAAGAATCGTCGGGAGTACCTCCCTACGAGCAGTACTTC CASSQESSGVPPYEQYF
. TRBJ1-2 TRBV9 . TGTGCCAGCAGCGTAGAGGGGCAACCGAGGGGCTACACCTTC CASSVEGQPRGYTF
. TRBJ2-2 TRBV10-1 TRBD1 TGCGCCAGCAGTCCGACAGGGGGCCGAGGGGACACCGGGGAGCTGTTTTTT CASSPTGGRGDTGELFF
once TRBJ2-3 TRBV29-1 . TGCAGCGTTGATGGGACAACAGATACGCAGTATTTT CSVDGTTDTQYF
few TRBJ2-7 TRBV7-9 . TGTGCCAGCAGGCGCGACAGGCCTGGACTGTACTTC CASRRDRPGLYF
. TRBJ1-5 TRBV6-6 . TGTGCCAGTAGGGAGTATAGCAATCAGCCCCAGCATTTT CASREYSNQPQHF
. TRBJ1-5 TRBV6-5 . TGTGCCAGCAGTCAAGGTCCCAGGGAGGGTCAGCCCCAGCATTTT CASSQGPREGQPQHF
few TRBJ1-1 TRBV2 . TGTGCCAGCAGTGAACGGGTCATGAACACTGAAGCTTTCTTT CASSERVMNTEAFF
. TRBJ1-1 TRBV7-8 . TGTGCCAGCAGCTTAGCGGCTTTCCCGGCGGACACTGAAGCTTTCTTT CASSLAAFPADTEAFF
. TRBJ2-7 TRBV27 TRBD1 TGTGCCAGCAGTTGGGACAGGGGGTACGAGCAGTACTTC CASSWDRGYEQYF
. TRBJ2-1 TRBV19 TRBD1 TGTGCCAGTAGTATAGAATGGGACAGCTACAATGAGCAGTTCTTC CASSIEWDSYNEQFF
. TRBJ1-1 TRBV5-1 . TGCGCCAGCAGCCCCTCTGCGGGTAGGATTTACACTGAAGCTTTCTTT CASSPSAGRIYTEAFF
. TRBJ2-2 TRBV18 TRBD2 TGTGCCAGCACCCCTAGCGGGGTGAACACCGGGGAGCTGTTTTTT CASTPSGVNTGELFF
. TRBJ2-2 TRBV10-2 TRBD2 TGCGCCAGCATGTTTCCCACTAGCGGGAGAGTGGGGACCGGGGAGCTGTTTTTT CASMFPTSGRVGTGELFF
. TRBJ2-5 TRBV5-1 . TGCGCCAGCAGCTACTCGCAACAGACCCAGTACTTC CASSYSQQTQYF
. TRBJ2-3 TRBV5-1 TRBD2 TGCGCCAGCAGACCCTCGGCGGGAGGGAGGGCAGATACGCAGTATTTT CASRPSAGGRADTQYF
. TRBJ2-1 TRBV7-3 . TGTGCCAGCAGCTTAGGGGCCGAGGCCTACAATGAGCAGTTCTTC CASSLGAEAYNEQFF
. TRBJ2-7 TRBV9 TRBD2 TGTGCCAGCAGCGTCGACGGGAGGTCCTACGAGCAGTACTTC CASSVDGRSYEQYF
. TRBJ2-7 TRBV5-6 TRBD2 TGTGCCAGCAGCTTGGTTAGCGGGGGTGGCGAGCAGTACTTC CASSLVSGGGEQYF
. TRBJ1-2 TRBV15 . TGTGCCACCAGCCCAGGACAGCCGAGGGACTATGGCTACACCTTC CATSPGQPRDYGYTF
once TRBJ1-2 TRBV29-1 . TGCAGCGTTGTGAAGACTGACTATGGCTACACCTTC CSVVKTDYGYTF
once TRBJ1-5 TRBV19 . TGTGCCAGTAGTATGAGGCCGGGCAATCAGCCCCAGCATTTT CASSMRPGNQPQHF